Below are 26 T cell receptor beta chains sequenced from a single sample in a study of T cells in Graves' hyperthyroidism and ophthalmopathy. TCR beta CDR3 sequences were amplified from RNA transcripts. During a first-round RT-PCR of the TCR CDR3, the HTBI primer set was used. TCRdb called the multiplex PCR reads again in MiXCR, with one record for every CDR3 protein. The sample contains roughly 500,000 distinct CDR3 sequences, approximately 16% of which appear only once. The sequenced sample was blood. The receptors were gathered from a woman in her 30s with Graves' ophthalmopathy.

This clonotype was seen at least ten times. The chain combines TRBV19 with TRBJ2-1; 10 bases match TRBD2. There are 16 residues in the CDR3. Trimming removed 4 bases from V and 3 bases from J; junction bases left unmatched: 6. CDR1 is LNHDA and CDR2 is SQIVND in the germline V gene (reference sequence). The CDR3, as DNA: TGTGCCAGTAGTACTGGGACTAGCGATGACTACAATGAGCAGTTCTTC. It specifies CASSTGTSDDYNEQFF.

The rearrangement joins TRBV20-1 to TRBJ1-5, with D unresolved. Germline V gene data show CDR1 as DFQATT and CDR2 as SNEGSKA (reference sequence). The CDR3 extends over 20 amino acids. The V end lost 0 bases, the J end lost 4 bases, and 28 bases lay between the germline ends. CDR3 residues: CSAREYGVGGGNRGNQPQHF. For the CDR3, the DNA is TGCAGTGCTAGAGAGTATGGGGTCGGTGGAGGGAATCGGGGAAATCAGCCCCAGCATTTT.

The chain carries TRBV20-1 and TRBJ2-2; 12 nucleotides agree with TRBD1. Germline CDR1 and CDR2: DFQATT and SNEGSKA (reference sequence). The CDR3 is 14 residues long. With V trimmed by 3 bases and J by 8 bases, 4 bases remained unmatched. CDR3 DNA: TGCAGTGCTAGGGGACAGGGGGCGGTGGGGGAGCTGTTTTTT. Its protein is CSARGQGAVGELFF.

This clonotype has a count of ten or more. This chain uses TRBV11-2 with TRBJ2-1; D is uncertain. CDR1 and CDR2 (germline): SGHAT, FQNNGV. This CDR3 spans 11 amino acids. V dropped 4 bases and J dropped 7 bases, with 5 bases sitting between them. The chain's CDR3 is CASSYQNEQFF. CDR3 DNA sequence: TGTGCCAGCAGCTACCAGAATGAGCAGTTCTTC.

The gene calls are TRBV20-1 and TRBJ2-5; D not certain. The CDR3 extends over 11 amino acids. CDR1 is DFQATT and CDR2 is SNEGSKA in the germline V gene (reference sequence). CDR3 bases: TGCAGCTATCCGGGCCTGGAGACCCAGTACTTC. It encodes CSYPGLETQYF.

This clonotype has a count of ten or more. The chain carries TRBV3-1 and TRBJ1-5, with D hard to call. V lost 0 bases and J lost 4, with 10 bases in between. This CDR3 is built from 15 residues. The germline CDR1 and CDR2 sequences are LGHDT and YNNKEL (reference sequence). CDR3 loop: CASSQDWSANQPQHF. The DNA for the CDR3 is TGTGCCAGCAGCCAAGATTGGTCTGCTAATCAGCCCCAGCATTTT.

The chain has TRBV7-9 and TRBJ1-1; 9 nucleotides line up with TRBD1. The CDR3 has 14 amino acids. Trimming took 5 bases from V and 4 from J; bases not matched to a gene: 5. CDR1 and CDR2 from the germline V gene are SEHNR and FQNEAQ (reference sequence). CDR3 in amino acids: CASSEQGAFTEAFF. The CDR3, as DNA: TGTGCCAGCAGCGAACAGGGGGCGTTCACTGAAGCTTTCTTT.

This clonotype has only a few counts. This rearrangement joins TRBV9 to TRBJ2-3; D might be TRBD1 (5 bases). The germline V and J ends were trimmed by 1 base and 0 bases, with 15 bases remaining between them. The CDR3 runs 17 residues. Germline loops: CDR1 SGDLS, CDR2 YYNGEE. The CDR3 DNA reads as TGTGCCAGCAGCGTAACCCCAGGGATTTCTAGCACAGATACGCAGTATTTT. Amino acids: CASSVTPGISSTDTQYF.

This sequence joins TRBV20-1 and TRBJ2-7; TRBD1 matches at 7 bases. This CDR3 region has 13 residues. J was trimmed by 3 bases and V by 4 bases; bases with no gene match: 6. Per the germline V gene, CDR1 is DFQATT and CDR2 is SNEGSKA (reference sequence). The CDR3 coding sequence is TGCAGTGCTATGGACAGGAACTTCTACGAGCAGTACTTC. This gives the protein CSAMDRNFYEQYF.

In this sample, this clonotype turned up once. The rearrangement uses TRBV7-3 and TRBJ2-5, with 11 nucleotides matching TRBD2. With 5 bases clipped from V and 2 bases from J, the junction kept 4 bases outside the gene matches. Germline V lookup: CDR1 SGHTA, CDR2 FQGTGA. The CDR3 contains 15 residues. CDR3 bases: TGTGCCAGCAGCCCGGGACTAGCGGTACAAGAGACCCAGTACTTC. This translates into CASSPGLAVQETQYF.

The table lists this clonotype with many counts. The rearrangement uses TRBV6-1 and TRBJ2-7; 8 bases are shared with TRBD1. Germline trimming cut 5 bases from V and 2 bases from J; bases unmatched to any gene: 8. Germline CDR1 MNHNS, CDR2 SASEGT. The CDR3 is 15 amino acids. CDR3 protein: CASSSDRGPTYEQYF. In nucleotides, the CDR3 is TGTGCCAGCAGTTCCGACAGGGGACCTACCTACGAGCAGTACTTC.

This clonotype was seen many times. The chain carries TRBV20-1 and TRBJ1-2; D gene uncertain. Germline V lookup: CDR1 DFQATT, CDR2 SNEGSKA (reference sequence). The ends were cut back, 0 bases at V and 2 bases at J, with 16 bases in the middle. This CDR3 contains 16 residues. In DNA form, the CDR3 reads TGCAGTGCTAGAGATCGGGGAGCTTCGGGAAACTATGGCTACACCTTC. Its translation is CSARDRGASGNYGYTF.

This clonotype was seen many times. The chain is built from TRBV9 and TRBJ1-1, with D perhaps TRBD1 (5 bases). Germline assignment: CDR1 SGDLS and CDR2 YYNGEE. The CDR3 length is 14 residues. Trimming left V 4 bases short and J 4 bases short, with 14 bases between. The CDR3 DNA follows: TGTGCCAGCAGCATCGACTCAGGGTCCACTGAAGCTTTCTTT. It codes for CASSIDSGSTEAFF. The variable domain in full, with the rest retrieved from reference TRBV9 and TRBJ1-1, is DSGVTQTPKHLITATGQRVTLRCSPRSGDLSVYWYQQSLDQGLQFLIQYYNGEERAKGNILERFSAQQFPDLHSELNLSSLELGDSALYFCASSIDSGSTEAFFGQGTRLTVV.

This clonotype was detected many times. This chain links TRBV5-1 with TRBJ2-3, with 7 nucleotides matching TRBD1. The CDR3 has 13 amino acids. Germline V CDR1 and CDR2: SGHRS, YFSETQ. The V gene end was trimmed by 4 bases and the J gene end by 5 bases; junction bases not matched to a gene: 4. Written as DNA, the CDR3 is TGCGCCAGCAGCATACAGGGGTTAGATACGCAGTATTTT. It translates to CASSIQGLDTQYF.

This clonotype was counted between two and nine times. V usage is TRBV29-1 and J usage is TRBJ1-5; 8 positions agree with TRBD1. CDR3 length: 13 amino acids. The V and J ends lost 5 bases and 4 bases, in that order; junction bases with no gene match: 4. The germline V gene has CDR1 SQVTM and CDR2 ANQGSEA. CDR3: CSVSGQENQPQHF. In DNA, the CDR3 is TGCAGCGTTTCGGGACAGGAGAATCAGCCCCAGCATTTT.

This clonotype was observed a handful of times. The chain combines TRBV7-2 with TRBJ2-3; 14 bases agree with TRBD2. The CDR3 totals 15 residues. Germline CDR1 and CDR2: SGHTA and FQGNSA. The junction had 4 bases not matched to a gene; V was cut back by 6 bases and J by 5 bases. CDR3 sequence: CASRGLAGVLDTQYF. In DNA, the CDR3 is TGTGCCAGCAGGGGACTAGCGGGAGTATTAGATACGCAGTATTTT.

This clonotype was picked up many times. As DNA, the CDR3 is TGTGCCAGCAGCCCGGTTATCCATTCGAGCTCCTACAATGAGCAGTTCTTC. It is translated as CASSPVIHSSSYNEQFF. This chain joins TRBV27 and TRBJ2-1; D is undetermined. V was trimmed by 6 bases and J by 0 bases, leaving 18 bases between them. The CDR3 length is 17 residues. Germline lookup yields CDR1 MNHEY and CDR2 SMNVEV (reference sequence).

The V gene is TRBV4-1, the J gene TRBJ2-7; D is unresolved. Germline V lookup: CDR1 MGHRA, CDR2 YSYEKL. The CDR3 runs to 14 residues. V was shortened by 7 bases and J by 0 bases, with 13 bases between the two germline ends. The CDR3: CASTHTGSSYEQYF. In nucleotides, the CDR3 is TGCGCCAGCACCCACACCGGTAGCTCCTACGAGCAGTACTTC.

This clonotype has more than one count but fewer than ten. The chain uses TRBV27 and TRBJ2-2, with 7 bases aligning to TRBD1. The length of the CDR3 is 15 residues. V was clipped by 6 bases and J by 6 bases; unmatched bases: 10. Germline loops: CDR1 MNHEY, CDR2 SMNVEV (reference sequence). The CDR3 nucleotides are TGTGCCAGCAGAACAGGGGATAGTCAGGCCGGGGAGCTGTTTTTT. It is translated as CASRTGDSQAGELFF.

V gene TRBV6-1 combines with J gene TRBJ1-2, with D possibly being TRBD1 (6 bases). The CDR3 consists of 13 residues. The V gene lost 8 bases and the J gene lost 3 bases, with 13 bases spanning the gap. CDR1 is MNHNS, CDR2 SASEGT, per germline. Written as DNA, the CDR3 is TGTGCCAGCGGGGCCACAGGGTACTATGGCTACACCTTC. Its translation: CASGATGYYGYTF.

This clonotype came up a few times. V and J are TRBV27 and TRBJ2-1; D is perhaps TRBD2 (6 bases). V dropped 4 bases and J dropped 3 bases, with 13 bases sitting between them. Germline assignment: CDR1 MNHEY and CDR2 SMNVEV (reference sequence). This CDR3 is built from 15 residues. CDR3 coding DNA: TGTGCCAGCAGTTCCGGACTAACCAACTACAATGAGCAGTTCTTC. Amino acid sequence: CASSSGLTNYNEQFF.

This clonotype was seen at least ten times. The chain has TRBV28 and TRBJ2-1; either TRBD1 or TRBD2 may fit D (5 bases each). V was cut by 5 bases and J by 7 bases, with 12 bases left in between. CDR3 length: 13 residues. Germline CDR1 reads MDHEN; CDR2 reads SYDVKM. CDR3 DNA: TGTGCCAGCAGTACAGGTGGGGGTAATGAGCAGTTCTTC. As protein: CASSTGGGNEQFF.

This clonotype has a handful of counts. V usage is TRBV28 and J usage is TRBJ2-7; D may be TRBD2 (6 bases). Trimming removed 5 bases at V and 2 bases at J, with 13 bases between. Germline lookup yields CDR1 MDHEN and CDR2 SYDVKM. This CDR3 has 14 amino acids. CDR3 residues: CASSPGDSTYEQYF. CDR3 bases: TGTGCCAGCAGTCCCGGGGACTCCACCTACGAGCAGTACTTC.

Note on this clonotype: One end of the junction does not line up with germline, which may come from a read error. V is TRBV11-1 and J is TRBJ2-1, with D perhaps TRBD2 (6 bases). The CDR3 runs 16 residues. Germline CDR1 SGHAT, CDR2 FQDESV (reference sequence). The CDR3: CASGLVGTGVYNEQFF. DNA for the CDR3: TGTGCCAGCGGCTTAGTCGGGACTGGCGTCTACAATGAGCAGTTCTTC.

The chain uses TRBV4-3 and TRBJ2-1, with 9 bases that match TRBD2. There are 15 residues in the CDR3. The trim removed 0 bases at V and 9 bases at J, leaving 6 bases unmatched. CDR1 and CDR2 (germline): LGHNA, YSLEER. This CDR3 reads CASSQDPSGKIEQFF. The CDR3 DNA reads TGCGCCAGCAGCCAAGACCCTAGCGGGAAAATTGAGCAGTTCTTC.

Many counts were recorded for this clonotype. The V gene is TRBV12-3 or TRBV12-4, the J gene TRBJ1-4, with D maybe TRBD1 (5 bases). The CDR3 length is 14 residues. Trimming shortened V by 5 bases and J by 0 bases, and 7 bases separated the two germline ends. The CDR3 nucleotides are TGTGCCAGCAGTGACAGAACAACTAATGAAAAACTGTTTTTT. The encoded protein is CASSDRTTNEKLFF.